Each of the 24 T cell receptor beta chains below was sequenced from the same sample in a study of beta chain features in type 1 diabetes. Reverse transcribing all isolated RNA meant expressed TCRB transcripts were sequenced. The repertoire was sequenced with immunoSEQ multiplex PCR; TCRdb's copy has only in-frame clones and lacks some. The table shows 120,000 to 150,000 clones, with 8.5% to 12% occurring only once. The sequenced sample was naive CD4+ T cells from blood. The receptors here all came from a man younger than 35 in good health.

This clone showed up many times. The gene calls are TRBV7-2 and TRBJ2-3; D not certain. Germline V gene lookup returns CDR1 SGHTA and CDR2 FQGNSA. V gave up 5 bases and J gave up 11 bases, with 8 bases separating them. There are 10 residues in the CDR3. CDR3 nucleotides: TGTGCCAGCAGCCGTGGCGGGCAGTATTTT. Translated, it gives CASSRGGQYF. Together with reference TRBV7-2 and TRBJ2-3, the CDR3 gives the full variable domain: GAGVSQSPSNKVTEKGKDVELRCDPISGHTALYWYRQSLGQGLEFLIYFQGNSAPDKSGLPSDRFSAERTGGSVSTLTIQRTQQEDSAVYLCASSRGGQYFGPGTRLTVL.

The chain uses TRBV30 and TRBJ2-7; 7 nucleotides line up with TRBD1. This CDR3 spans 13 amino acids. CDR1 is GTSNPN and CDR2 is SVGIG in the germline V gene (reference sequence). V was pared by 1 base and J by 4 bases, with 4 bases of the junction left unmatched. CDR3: CAWSGTQGYEQYF. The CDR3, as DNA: TGTGCCTGGAGTGGAACACAGGGGTACGAGCAGTACTTC.

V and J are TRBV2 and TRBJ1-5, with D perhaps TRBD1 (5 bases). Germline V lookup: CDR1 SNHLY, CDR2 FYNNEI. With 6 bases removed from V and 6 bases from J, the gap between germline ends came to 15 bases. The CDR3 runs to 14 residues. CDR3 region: CASSSVGGSQPQHF. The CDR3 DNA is TGTGCCAGCAGCTCAGTGGGGGGGAGTCAGCCCCAGCATTTT. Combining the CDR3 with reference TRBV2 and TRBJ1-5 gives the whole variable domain EPEVTQTPSHQVTQMGQEVILRCVPISNHLYFYWYRQILGQKVEFLVSFYNNEISEKSEIFDDQFSVERPDGSNFTLKIRSTKLEDSAMYFCASSSVGGSQPQHFGDGTRLSIL.

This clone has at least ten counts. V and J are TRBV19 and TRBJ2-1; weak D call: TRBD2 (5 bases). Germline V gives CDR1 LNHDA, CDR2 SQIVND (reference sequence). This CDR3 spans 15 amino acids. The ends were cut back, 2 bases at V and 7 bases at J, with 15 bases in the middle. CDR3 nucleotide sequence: TGTGCCAGTAGTATATCTCTAGCTGCGTGGAATGAGCAGTTCTTC. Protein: CASSISLAAWNEQFF.

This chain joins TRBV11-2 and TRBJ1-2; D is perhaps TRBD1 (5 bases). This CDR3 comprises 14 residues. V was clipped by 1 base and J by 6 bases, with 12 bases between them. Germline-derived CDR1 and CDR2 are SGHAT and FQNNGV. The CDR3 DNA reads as TGTGCCAGCAGCTTAGTTGGCAGGGTGAATGGCTACACCTTC. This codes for CASSLVGRVNGYTF.

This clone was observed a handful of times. CDR3 region: CASSVDRGNTEAFF. CDR3 DNA: TGTGCCAGCAGCGTCGACAGGGGGAACACTGAAGCTTTCTTT. The chain links TRBV9 to TRBJ1-1; 8 bases fit TRBD1. The CDR3 covers 14 residues. Trimming removed 2 bases from V and 1 base from J; junction bases left unmatched: 1. CDR1 SGDLS and CDR2 YYNGEE come from the germline V gene.

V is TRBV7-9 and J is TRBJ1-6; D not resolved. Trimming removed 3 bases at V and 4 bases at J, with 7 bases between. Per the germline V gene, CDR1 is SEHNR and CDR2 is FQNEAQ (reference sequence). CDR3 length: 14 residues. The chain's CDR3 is CASSFRSYNSPLHF. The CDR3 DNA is TGTGCCAGCAGCTTCCGGTCTTATAATTCACCCCTCCACTTT.

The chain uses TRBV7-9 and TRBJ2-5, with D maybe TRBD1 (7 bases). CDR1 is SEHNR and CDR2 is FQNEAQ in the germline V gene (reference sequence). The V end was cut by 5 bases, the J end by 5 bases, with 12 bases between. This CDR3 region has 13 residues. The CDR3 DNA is TGTGCCAGCAGCCCACAGGGGAGGGAGACCCAGTACTTC. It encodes CASSPQGRETQYF.

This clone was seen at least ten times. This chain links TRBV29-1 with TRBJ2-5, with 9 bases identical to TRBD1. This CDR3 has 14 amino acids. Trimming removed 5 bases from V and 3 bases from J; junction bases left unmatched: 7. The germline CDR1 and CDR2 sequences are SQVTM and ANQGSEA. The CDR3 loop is CSVTSRDREETQYF. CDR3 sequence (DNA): TGCAGCGTTACCTCCCGGGACAGGGAAGAGACCCAGTACTTC.

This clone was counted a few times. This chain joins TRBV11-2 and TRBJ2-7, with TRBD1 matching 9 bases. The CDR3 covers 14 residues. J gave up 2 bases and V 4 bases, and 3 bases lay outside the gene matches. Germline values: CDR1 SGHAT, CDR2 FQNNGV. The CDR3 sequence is CASSSGQGTYEQYF. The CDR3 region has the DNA TGTGCCAGCAGCTCGGGACAGGGAACCTACGAGCAGTACTTC.

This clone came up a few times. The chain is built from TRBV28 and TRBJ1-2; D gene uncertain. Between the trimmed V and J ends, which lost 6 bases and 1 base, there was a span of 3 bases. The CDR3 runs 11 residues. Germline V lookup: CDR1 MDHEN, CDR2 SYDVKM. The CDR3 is CASRSNYGYTF. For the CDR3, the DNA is TGTGCCAGCAGGAGTAACTATGGCTACACCTTC.

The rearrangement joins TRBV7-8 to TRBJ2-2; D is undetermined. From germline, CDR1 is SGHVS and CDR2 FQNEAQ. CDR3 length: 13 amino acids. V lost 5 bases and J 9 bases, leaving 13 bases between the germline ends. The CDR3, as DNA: TGTGCCAGCAGCCTGAGTCCTAGAAGGGAGCTGTTTTTT. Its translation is CASSLSPRRELFF. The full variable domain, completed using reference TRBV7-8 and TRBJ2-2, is GAGVSQSPRYKVAKRGQDVALRCDPISGHVSLFWYQQALGQGPEFLTYFQNEAQLDKSGLPSDRFFAERPEGSVSTLKIQRTQQEDSAVYLCASSLSPRRELFFGEGSRLTVL.

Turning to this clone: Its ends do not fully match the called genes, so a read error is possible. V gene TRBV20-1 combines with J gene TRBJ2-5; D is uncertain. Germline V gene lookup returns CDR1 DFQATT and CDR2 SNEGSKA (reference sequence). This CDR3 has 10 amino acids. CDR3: CSALVRLLHF. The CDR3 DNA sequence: TGCAGTGCTTTGGTCAGGCTTCTCCACTTC.

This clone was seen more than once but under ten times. The CDR3 DNA reads as TGTGCCAGCAGTCGGGACAGGGGCTGGGACAATGAGCAGTTCTTC. Its translation: CASSRDRGWDNEQFF. The chain joins TRBV6-5 to TRBJ2-1; 10 positions agree with TRBD1. V lost 5 bases to trimming and J lost 5 bases; unmatched junction nucleotides: 6. There are 15 residues in the CDR3. Germline-derived CDR1 and CDR2 are MNHEY and SVGAGI.

The CDR3, as DNA: TGTGCCAGCAGTCAAGCGGTCGACTACAATGAGCAGTTCTTC. This encodes CASSQAVDYNEQFF. J is TRBJ2-1 and V is TRBV7-9; the D gene is possibly TRBD2 (5 bases). This CDR3 spans 14 amino acids. The germline V gene encodes CDR1 SEHNR and CDR2 FQNEAQ (reference sequence). Trimming removed 6 bases at V and 3 bases at J, with 12 bases between.

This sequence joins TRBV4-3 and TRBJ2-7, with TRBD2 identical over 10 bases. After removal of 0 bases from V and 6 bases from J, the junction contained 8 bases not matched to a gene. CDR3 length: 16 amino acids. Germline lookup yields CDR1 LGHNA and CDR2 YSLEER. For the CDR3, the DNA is TGCGCCAGCAGCCAAGATTTAGCGGGGGGCCCCCGCGAGCAGTACTTC. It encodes CASSQDLAGGPREQYF.

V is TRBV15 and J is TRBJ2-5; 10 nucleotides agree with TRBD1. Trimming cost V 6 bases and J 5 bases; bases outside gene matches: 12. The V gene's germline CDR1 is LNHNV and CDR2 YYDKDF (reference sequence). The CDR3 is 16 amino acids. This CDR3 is CATRGGDRGLGETQYF. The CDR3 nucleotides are TGTGCCACCAGAGGGGGGGACAGGGGATTAGGGGAGACCCAGTACTTC.

The CDR3 is CASSEGQGDRFF. In DNA, the CDR3 is TGTGCCAGCAGTGAGGGACAGGGAGACCGGTTCTTC. The V gene is TRBV2, the J gene TRBJ2-1, with 9 positions matching TRBD1. J gave up 15 bases and V 3 bases, and 6 bases lay outside the gene matches. The CDR3 covers 12 residues. The germline V gene encodes CDR1 SNHLY and CDR2 FYNNEI.

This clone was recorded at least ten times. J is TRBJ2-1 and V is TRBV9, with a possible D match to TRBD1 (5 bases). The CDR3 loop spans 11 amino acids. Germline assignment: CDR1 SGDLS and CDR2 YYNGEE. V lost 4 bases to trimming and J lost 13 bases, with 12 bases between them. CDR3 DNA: TGTGCCAGCAGCTCGAAAGGGGTACAGTTCTTC. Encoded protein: CASSSKGVQFF.

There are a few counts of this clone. CDR3 amino acids: CASSLELLSNEQFF. CDR3 sequence (DNA): TGTGCCAGCAGCTTGGAGCTCTTATCCAATGAGCAGTTCTTC. V gene TRBV5-4 combines with J gene TRBJ2-1; D is uncertain. The V gene lost 0 bases and the J gene lost 6 bases, with 10 bases spanning the gap. The V gene's germline CDR1 is SGHNT and CDR2 YYREEE (reference sequence). The CDR3 is made up of 14 amino acids.

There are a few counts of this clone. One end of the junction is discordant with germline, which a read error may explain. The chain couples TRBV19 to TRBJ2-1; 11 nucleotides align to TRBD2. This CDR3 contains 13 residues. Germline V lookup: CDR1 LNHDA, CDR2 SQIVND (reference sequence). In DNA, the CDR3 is TGTGCCAGTATAGATCCGACTAGCGGGGACCCCATCTTC. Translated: CASIDPTSGDPIF.

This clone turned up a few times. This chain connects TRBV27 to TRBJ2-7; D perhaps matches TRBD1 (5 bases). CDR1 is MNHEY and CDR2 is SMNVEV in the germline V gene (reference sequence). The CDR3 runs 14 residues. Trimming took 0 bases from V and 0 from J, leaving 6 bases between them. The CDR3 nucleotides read TGTGCCAGCAGTTTATCCGACAGCTCCTACGAGCAGTACTTC. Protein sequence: CASSLSDSSYEQYF.

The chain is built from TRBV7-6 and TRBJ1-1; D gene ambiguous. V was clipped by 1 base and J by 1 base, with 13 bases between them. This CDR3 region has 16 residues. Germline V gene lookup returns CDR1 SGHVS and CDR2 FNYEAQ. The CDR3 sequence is CASSLETRSRNTEAFF. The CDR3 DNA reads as TGTGCCAGCAGCTTAGAAACACGTTCAAGGAACACTGAAGCTTTCTTT.

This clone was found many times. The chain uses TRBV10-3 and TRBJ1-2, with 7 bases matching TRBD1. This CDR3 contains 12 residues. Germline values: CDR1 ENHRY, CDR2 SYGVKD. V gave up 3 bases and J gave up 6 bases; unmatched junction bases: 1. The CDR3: CAISDTGDGYTF. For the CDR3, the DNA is TGTGCCATCAGTGATACAGGGGATGGCTACACCTTC.